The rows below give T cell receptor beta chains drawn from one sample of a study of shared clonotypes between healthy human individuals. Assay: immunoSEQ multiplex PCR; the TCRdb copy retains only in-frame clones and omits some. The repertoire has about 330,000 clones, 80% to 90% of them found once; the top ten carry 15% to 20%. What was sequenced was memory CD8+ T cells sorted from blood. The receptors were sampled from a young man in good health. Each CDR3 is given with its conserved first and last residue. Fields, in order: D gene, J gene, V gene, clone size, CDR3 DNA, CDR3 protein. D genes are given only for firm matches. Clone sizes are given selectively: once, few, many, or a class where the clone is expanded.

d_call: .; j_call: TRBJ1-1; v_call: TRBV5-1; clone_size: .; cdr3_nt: TGCGCCAGCAGCTTGGACCAGGGTATGAACACTGAAGCTTTCTTT; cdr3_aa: CASSLDQGMNTEAFF
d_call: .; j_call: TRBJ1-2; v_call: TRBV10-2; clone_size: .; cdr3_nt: TGCGCCAGCAAAAGGACTGAGCCAAGGGGCTATGGCTACACCTTC; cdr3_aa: CASKRTEPRGYGYTF
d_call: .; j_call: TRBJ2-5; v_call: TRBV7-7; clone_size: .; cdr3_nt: TGTGCTAGCAGCATCTATACGGGTGGGGAGACCCAGTACTTC; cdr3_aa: CASSIYTGGETQYF
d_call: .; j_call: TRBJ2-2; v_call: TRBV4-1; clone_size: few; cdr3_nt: TGCGCCAGCAGCCAAGGGACACGATACACCGGGGAGCTGTTTTTT; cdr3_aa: CASSQGTRYTGELFF
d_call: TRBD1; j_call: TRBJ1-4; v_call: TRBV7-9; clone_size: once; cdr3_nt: TGTGCCAGCAGCTTATCCGGACAGGGAGAAAAACTGTTTTTT; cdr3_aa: CASSLSGQGEKLFF
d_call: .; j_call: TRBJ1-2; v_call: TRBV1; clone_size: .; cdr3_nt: TGCACCAGCAGCACGCAGAGGGGTTTCAGCTATGGCTACACCTTC; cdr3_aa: CTSSTQRGFSYGYTF
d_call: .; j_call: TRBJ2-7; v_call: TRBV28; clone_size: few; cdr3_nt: TGTGCCAGCAGCATCCGAATCCCATACACCGCGAGCTCCTACGAGCAGTACTTC; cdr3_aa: CASSIRIPYTASSYEQYF
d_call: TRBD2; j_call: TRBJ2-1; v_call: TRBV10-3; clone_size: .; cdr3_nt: TGTGCCATCAGTGAACCAAACCTAGCGGGAGGGCCAGGTCCCCTCTACAATGAGCAGTTCTTC; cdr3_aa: CAISEPNLAGGPGPLYNEQFF
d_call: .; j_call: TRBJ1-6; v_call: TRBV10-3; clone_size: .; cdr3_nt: TGTGCCATCAACGGACAAGAGGGTAATTCACCCCTCCACTTT; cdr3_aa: CAINGQEGNSPLHF
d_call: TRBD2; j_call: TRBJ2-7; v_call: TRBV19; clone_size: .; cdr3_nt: TGTGCCAGTAGTATGAGACTAGCGGCCGTCGAGCAGTACTTC; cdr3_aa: CASSMRLAAVEQYF
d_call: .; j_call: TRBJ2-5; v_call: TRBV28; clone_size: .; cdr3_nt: TGTGCCAGCAGTTTACAGGTGGGCGTAGAGACCCAGTACTTC; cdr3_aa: CASSLQVGVETQYF
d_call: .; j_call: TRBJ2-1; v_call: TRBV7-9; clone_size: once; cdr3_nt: TGTGCCAGCAGCGCAAAGGGGGAGGTGTACAATGAGCAGTTCTTC; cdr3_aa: CASSAKGEVYNEQFF
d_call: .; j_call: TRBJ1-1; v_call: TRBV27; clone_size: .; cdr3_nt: TGTGCCAGCAGTTTAGGGGGGTCTCTCACTGAAGCTTTCTTT; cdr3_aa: CASSLGGSLTEAFF
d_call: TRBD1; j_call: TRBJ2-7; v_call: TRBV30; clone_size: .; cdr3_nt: TGTGCCATGGCCCCTGGGACAGGGCCTTACGAGCAGTACTTC; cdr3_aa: CAMAPGTGPYEQYF
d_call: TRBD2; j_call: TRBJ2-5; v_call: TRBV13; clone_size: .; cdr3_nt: TGTGCCAGCAGCTTAGAGGCGGGGGGGCCGCGGGAGACCCAGTACTTC; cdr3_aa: CASSLEAGGPRETQYF
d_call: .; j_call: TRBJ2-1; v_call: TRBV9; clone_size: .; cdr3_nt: TGTGCCAGCAGCGTAGAAGGAGGGGGAGATGAGCAGTTCTTC; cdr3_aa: CASSVEGGGDEQFF
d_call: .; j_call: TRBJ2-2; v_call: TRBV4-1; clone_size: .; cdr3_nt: TGCGCCAGCAGCCAAGATACGGGGTTCGGGGAGCTGTTTTTT; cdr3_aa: CASSQDTGFGELFF
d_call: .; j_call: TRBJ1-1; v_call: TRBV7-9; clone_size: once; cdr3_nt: TGTGCCAGCAGCTTAGCCGTCCACCCTGCTGAAGCTTTCTTT; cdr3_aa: CASSLAVHPAEAFF
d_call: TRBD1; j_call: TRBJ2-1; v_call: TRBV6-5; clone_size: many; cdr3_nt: TGTGCCAGCAGCAAAGACAGGGGGGAGCAGTTCTTC; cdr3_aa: CASSKDRGEQFF
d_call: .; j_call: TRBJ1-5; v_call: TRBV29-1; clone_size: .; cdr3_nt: TGCAGCGTTGAGGCTACGTGCGGCAATCAGCCCCAGCATTTT; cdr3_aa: CSVEATCGNQPQHF
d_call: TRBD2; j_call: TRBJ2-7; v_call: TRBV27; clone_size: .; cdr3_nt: TGTGCCAGCAGGTCTTACGGGGGGGCCGTCTACGAGCAGTACTTC; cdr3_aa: CASRSYGGAVYEQYF
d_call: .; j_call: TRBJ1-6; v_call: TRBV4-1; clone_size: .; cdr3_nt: TGCGCCAGCAGCTCCTCCGACATATCGCCGCCCCAATATCCCCTCCACTTT; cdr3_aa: CASSSSDISPPQYPLHF
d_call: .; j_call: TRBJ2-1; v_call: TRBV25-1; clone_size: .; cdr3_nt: TGTGCCAGCAGTGCGCTCGGGGACAATGAGCAGTTCTTC; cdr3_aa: CASSALGDNEQFF
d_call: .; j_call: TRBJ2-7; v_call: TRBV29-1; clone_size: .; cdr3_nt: TGCAGCGTTCTATTCCGGGACTCGGCCTGCGAGCAGTACTTC; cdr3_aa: CSVLFRDSACEQYF
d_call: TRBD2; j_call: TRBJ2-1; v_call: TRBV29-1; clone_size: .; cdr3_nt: TGCAGCGTTGAAGAAGGGCGGGAGTACTACAATGAGCAGTTCTTC; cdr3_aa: CSVEEGREYYNEQFF
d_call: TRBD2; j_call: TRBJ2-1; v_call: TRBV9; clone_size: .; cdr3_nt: TGTGCCAGCAGCGTAGATACGGGACTAGCGGCTGGTGAGCAGTTCTTC; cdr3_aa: CASSVDTGLAAGEQFF
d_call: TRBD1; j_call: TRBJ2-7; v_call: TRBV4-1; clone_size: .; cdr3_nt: TGCGCCAGCAGCCAAACCGGGACAGCGGCCTACGAGCAGTACTTC; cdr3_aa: CASSQTGTAAYEQYF
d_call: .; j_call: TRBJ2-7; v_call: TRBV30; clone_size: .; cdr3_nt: TGTGCCTGGAGCTGGGGGCGAGCCTACGAGCAGTACTTC; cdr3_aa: CAWSWGRAYEQYF
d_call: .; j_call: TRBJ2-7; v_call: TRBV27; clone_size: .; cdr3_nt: TGTGCCAGCAGTGCCGCCTTGACAGGCTCCTACGAGCAGTACTTC; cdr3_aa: CASSAALTGSYEQYF
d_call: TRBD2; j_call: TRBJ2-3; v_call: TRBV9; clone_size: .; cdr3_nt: TGTGCCAGCAGCTTAGGACTAGCGGGAGGGCCCGGAGGGGATACGCAGTATTTT; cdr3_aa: CASSLGLAGGPGGDTQYF
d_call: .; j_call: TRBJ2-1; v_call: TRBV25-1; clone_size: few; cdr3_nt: TGTGCCAGCAGTGAAAGCATAGACCCCAAGGGTTCCTACAATGAGCAGTTCTTC; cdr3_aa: CASSESIDPKGSYNEQFF
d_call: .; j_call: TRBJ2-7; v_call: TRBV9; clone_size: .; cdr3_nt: TGTGCCAGCAGCCCCCAGGAGGAGGGGAAGAATTACCGCTACGAGCAGTACTTC; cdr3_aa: CASSPQEEGKNYRYEQYF
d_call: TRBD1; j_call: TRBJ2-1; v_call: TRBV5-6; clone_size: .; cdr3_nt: TGTGCCAGCAGCGGAGGACAGGGAGGCTCCAATGAGCAGTTCTTC; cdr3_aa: CASSGGQGGSNEQFF
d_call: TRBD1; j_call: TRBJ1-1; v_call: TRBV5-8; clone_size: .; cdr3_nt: TGTGCCAGCAGCGGAACAGGGGGGAACACTGAAGCTTTCTTT; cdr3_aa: CASSGTGGNTEAFF
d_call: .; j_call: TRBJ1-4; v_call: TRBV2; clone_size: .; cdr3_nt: TGTGCCAGCAGCTACGACGGTGCAACTAATGAAAAACTGTTTTTT; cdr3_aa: CASSYDGATNEKLFF
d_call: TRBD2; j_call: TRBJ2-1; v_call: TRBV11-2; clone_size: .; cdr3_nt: TGTGCCAGCAGCTTAGATCACCCCACCGGGAGGTTTAATGAGCAGTTCTTC; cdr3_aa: CASSLDHPTGRFNEQFF
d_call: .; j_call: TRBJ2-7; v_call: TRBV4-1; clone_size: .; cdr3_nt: TGCGCCAGCAGCCCTGGGGGCGACTACGAGCAGTACTTC; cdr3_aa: CASSPGGDYEQYF
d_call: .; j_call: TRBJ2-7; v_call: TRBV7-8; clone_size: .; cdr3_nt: TGTGCCAGCAGCTTAACCTCCTACGAGCAGTACTTC; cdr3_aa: CASSLTSYEQYF
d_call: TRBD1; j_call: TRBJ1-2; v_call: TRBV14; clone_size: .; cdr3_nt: TGTGCCAGCAGCCAAGAGGCGACAGGGCTTACCTATGGCTACACCTTC; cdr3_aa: CASSQEATGLTYGYTF
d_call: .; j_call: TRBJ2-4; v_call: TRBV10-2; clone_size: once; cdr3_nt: TGCGCCAGCAGTGACGGGGGAAACATTCAGTACTTC; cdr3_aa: CASSDGGNIQYF
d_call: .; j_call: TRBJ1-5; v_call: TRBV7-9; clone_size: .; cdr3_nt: TGTGCCAGCAGCTTTCGGCCGGACGGGAATCAGCCCCAGCATTTT; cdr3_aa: CASSFRPDGNQPQHF
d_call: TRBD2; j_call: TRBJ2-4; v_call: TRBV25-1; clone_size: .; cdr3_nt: TGTGCCAGCAGTCCTGGGGGGGTAAACATTCAGTACTTC; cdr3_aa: CASSPGGVNIQYF
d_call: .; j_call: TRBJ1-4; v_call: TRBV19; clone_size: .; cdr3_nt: TGTGCCAGTAGTATAGATTCCGCAGGTGCTAATGAAAAACTGTTTTTT; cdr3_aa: CASSIDSAGANEKLFF
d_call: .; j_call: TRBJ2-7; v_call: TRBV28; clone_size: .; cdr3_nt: TGTGCCAGCACCCCCGGCGGGCAGGGATACGAGCAGTACTTC; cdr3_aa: CASTPGGQGYEQYF
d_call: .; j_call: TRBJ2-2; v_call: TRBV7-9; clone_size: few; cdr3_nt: TGTGCCAGCAGCCCACCGACAGAATACACCGGGGAGCTGTTTTTT; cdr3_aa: CASSPPTEYTGELFF
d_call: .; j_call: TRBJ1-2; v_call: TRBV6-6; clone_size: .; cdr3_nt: TGTGCCAGCAGTTACTCCCGGATCCCGACTTATGGCTACACCTTC; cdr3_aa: CASSYSRIPTYGYTF
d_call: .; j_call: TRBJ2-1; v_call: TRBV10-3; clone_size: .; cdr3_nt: TGTGCCATCAGTGAGAGCCGGGCGTCAGGGGACTACAATGAGCAGTTCTTC; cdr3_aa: CAISESRASGDYNEQFF
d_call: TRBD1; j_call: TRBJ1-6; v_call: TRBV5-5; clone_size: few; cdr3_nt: TGTGCCAGCAGCCCGCCGACAGGGCTAGGATCACCCCTCCACTTT; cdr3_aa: CASSPPTGLGSPLHF
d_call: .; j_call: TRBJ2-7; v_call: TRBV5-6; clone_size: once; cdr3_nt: TGTGCCAGCAGCTTTTTGGGGACGGGTGACGAGCAGTACTTC; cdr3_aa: CASSFLGTGDEQYF
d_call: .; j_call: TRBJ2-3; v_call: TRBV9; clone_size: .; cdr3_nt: TGTGCCAGCAGCGGATCATCAGGGAGTCAGACAGATACGCAGTATTTT; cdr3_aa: CASSGSSGSQTDTQYF
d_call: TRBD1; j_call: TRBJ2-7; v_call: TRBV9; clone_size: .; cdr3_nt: TGTGCCAGCAGCGCGGGACAGGGGTTCTACGAGCAGTACTTC; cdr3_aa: CASSAGQGFYEQYF